Below are 27 T cell receptor beta chains sequenced from a single sample in a study of identical twins. Each CDR3 protein gets one entry after TCRdb re-called the 5' RACE reads with MiXCR. The data show about 470,000 distinct CDR3 sequences, 20% to 30% seen once. Another study also made use of these data, one on T cells expressing NK-cell markers.

Specimen: CD4+ T cells sorted from blood. The receptors derive from a young woman in good health.

This sequence joins TRBV6-1 and TRBJ2-7; the D gene could be TRBD1 or TRBD2 (5 bases each). Germline lookup yields CDR1 MNHNS and CDR2 SASEGT. The CDR3 has 14 residues. The V gene lost 2 bases and the J gene lost 4 bases, with 12 bases spanning the gap. The CDR3 bases are TGTGCCAGCAGTGAACCGGGACGGAATTACGAGCAGTACTTC. This sequence encodes CASSEPGRNYEQYF.

V and J are TRBV10-3 and TRBJ1-2, with a possible D match to TRBD1 (5 bases). The CDR3 is 13 residues long. Per the germline V gene, CDR1 is ENHRY and CDR2 is SYGVKD. The V end lost 3 bases, the J end lost 10 bases, and 15 bases lay between the germline ends. The CDR3 is CAISDMAGRNYTF. CDR3 bases: TGTGCCATCAGTGATATGGCAGGGCGGAACTACACCTTC.

The rearrangement uses TRBV19 and TRBJ2-5; TRBD2 matches 13 bases. Trimming at V came to 5 bases and at J to 7 bases, leaving 7 bases not matched to a gene. Germline V lookup: CDR1 LNHDA, CDR2 SQIVND (reference sequence). The CDR3 contains 15 residues. CDR3 DNA sequence: TGTGCCAGTAGTTTGGGACTAGCGGGGCTAGGGACCCAGTACTTC. Translating gives CASSLGLAGLGTQYF.

The chain employs TRBV6-1 and TRBJ2-7; D is perhaps TRBD1 (6 bases). Trimming stripped 4 bases from V and 6 bases from J, with 16 bases between. Germline-derived CDR1 and CDR2 are MNHNS and SASEGT. The CDR3 has 14 amino acids. CDR3: CASSADRFSLEQYF. CDR3 in DNA: TGTGCCAGCAGTGCCGACAGGTTTTCGCTCGAGCAGTACTTC.

The chain joins TRBV11-3 to TRBJ2-7; D may be TRBD1 (5 bases). V lost 5 bases and J lost 2, with 10 bases in between. The CDR3 consists of 13 residues. Per the germline V gene, CDR1 is SGHNT and CDR2 is YENEEA. CDR3 in amino acids: CASSATGTYEQYF. DNA of the CDR3: TGTGCCAGCAGCGCTACAGGAACCTACGAGCAGTACTTC.

This clonotype was seen only a few times. The chain links TRBV28 to TRBJ1-4; the D is unclear. The germline V gene has CDR1 MDHEN and CDR2 SYDVKM. This CDR3 region has 13 residues. Trimming took 3 bases from V and 8 from J, leaving 10 bases between them. CDR3 nucleotide sequence: TGTGCCAGCAGTTTCTTAGATCAGGAAAAACTGTTTTTT. Its translation: CASSFLDQEKLFF.

This rearrangement joins TRBV6-5 to TRBJ2-1; D is possibly TRBD2 (5 bases). V lost 0 bases, J lost 9 bases, and 9 bases lay in between. This CDR3 is built from 13 residues. The germline gives CDR1 MNHEY, CDR2 SVGAGI. DNA for the CDR3: TGTGCCAGCAGTTACTCACGGGAAGCTGAGCAGTTCTTC. This codes for CASSYSREAEQFF.

The V and J genes are TRBV7-3 and TRBJ2-3; perhaps TRBD2 as D (5 bases). The CDR3 contains 11 residues. Trimming cost V 4 bases and J 15 bases, with 14 bases left between them. Looked up from germline, CDR1 is SGHTA and CDR2 is FQGTGA. Here the CDR3 DNA reads TGTGCCAGCAGCTCGACTACAGTGATTTATTTT. This translates into CASSSTTVIYF. Looking up the rest from reference TRBV7-3 and TRBJ2-3 gives the full variable domain: GAGVSQTPSNKVTEKGKYVELRCDPISGHTALYWYRQSLGQGPEFLIYFQGTGAADDSGLPNDRFFAVRPEGSVSTLKIQRTERGDSAVYLCASSSTTVIYFGPGTRLTVL.

The rearrangement joins TRBV7-2 to TRBJ2-6; D unclear. The CDR3 totals 14 residues. The V and J ends lost 4 bases and 2 bases respectively, with 6 bases between them. Germline values: CDR1 SGHTA, CDR2 FQGNSA. CDR3 region: CASSSRAGANVLTF. For the CDR3, the DNA is TGTGCCAGCAGCTCCCGGGCTGGGGCCAACGTCCTGACTTTC. Together with reference TRBV7-2 and TRBJ2-6, the CDR3 gives the full variable domain: GAGVSQSPSNKVTEKGKDVELRCDPISGHTALYWYRQSLGQGLEFLIYFQGNSAPDKSGLPSDRFSAERTGGSVSTLTIQRTQQEDSAVYLCASSSRAGANVLTFGAGSRLTVL.

This clonotype was observed at least ten times. V gene TRBV29-1 combines with J gene TRBJ2-2; 7 bases fit TRBD2. Germline V lookup: CDR1 SQVTM, CDR2 ANQGSEA. The CDR3 covers 15 residues. The V gene end was trimmed by 6 bases and the J gene end by 3 bases; junction bases not matched to a gene: 10. CDR3 sequence: CSVHPGGGDTGELFF. For the CDR3, the DNA is TGCAGCGTCCACCCTGGCGGGGGAGACACCGGGGAGCTGTTTTTT.

The chain joins TRBV20-1 to TRBJ2-1; TRBD2 matches 11 bases. This CDR3 spans 19 amino acids. Germline CDR1 is DFQATT and CDR2 is SNEGSKA (reference sequence). V trimming: 5 bases; J trimming: 5 bases; junction bases outside the gene matches: 20. Here the CDR3 reads CSACPTSGNRLWGHNEQFF. The CDR3 bases are TGCAGTGCTTGCCCGACTAGCGGGAATAGATTGTGGGGGCACAATGAGCAGTTCTTC.

V and J are TRBV12-3 or TRBV12-4 and TRBJ2-3; 8 nucleotides line up with TRBD1. The CDR3 spans 13 residues. The ends lost 4 bases at V and 7 bases at J; junction bases unmatched: 4. CDR3 loop: CASSSGDRYTQYF. In DNA, the CDR3 is TGTGCCAGCAGTTCCGGGGACAGGTATACGCAGTATTTT.

This clonotype appeared a single time. The chain joins TRBV24-1 to TRBJ2-1; D unresolved. The CDR3 is made up of 14 amino acids. With 5 bases removed from V and 9 bases from J, the gap between germline ends came to 16 bases. CDR1 is KGHDR, CDR2 SFDVKD, per germline. CDR3 DNA sequence: TGTGCCACCAGTGCGGGCTCGTCCGTCAGTGAGCAGTTCTTC. The encoded protein is CATSAGSSVSEQFF.

The chain is built from TRBV15 and TRBJ1-3, with D unclear. This CDR3 has 12 amino acids. Germline lookup yields CDR1 LNHNV and CDR2 YYDKDF (reference sequence). V shed 6 bases and J shed 2 bases, with 5 bases lying between them. This CDR3 is CATSVAGNTIYF. DNA for the CDR3: TGTGCCACCAGTGTGGCTGGAAACACCATATATTTT.

The chain uses TRBV12-3 or TRBV12-4 and TRBJ1-1; D gene uncertain. The CDR3 runs to 13 residues. V lost 3 bases, J lost 7 bases, and 12 bases lay in between. In DNA, the CDR3 is TGTGCCAGCAGTTTTCGGGGTGGTGGTGAAGCTTTCTTT. It translates to CASSFRGGGEAFF.

There are a few counts of this clonotype. The chain joins TRBV20-1 to TRBJ2-1; possible D gene TRBD1, 6 bases. Trimming took off 3 bases at V and 1 base at J, with 13 bases between the two ends. This CDR3 is 15 amino acids long. Germline loops: CDR1 DFQATT, CDR2 SNEGSKA (reference sequence). For the CDR3, the DNA is TGCAGTGCTAGCGGACAGCCATTTTCCTACAATGAGCAGTTCTTC. Translated, it gives CSASGQPFSYNEQFF.

This sequence joins TRBV5-4 and TRBJ2-2; TRBD1 matches at 10 bases. V gave up 7 bases and J gave up 7 bases; unmatched junction bases: 7. This CDR3 spans 14 amino acids. CDR1 is SGHNT, CDR2 YYREEE, per germline (reference sequence). Here the CDR3 reads CASATGGGNGELFF. CDR3 coding DNA: TGTGCCAGCGCGACAGGGGGCGGGAACGGGGAGCTGTTTTTT. Based on the CDR3 plus reference TRBV5-4 and TRBJ2-2, the full variable domain is ETGVTQSPTHLIKTRGQQVTLRCSSQSGHNTVSWYQQALGQGPQFIFQYYREEENGRGNFPPRFSGLQFPNYSSELNVNALELDDSALYLCASATGGGNGELFFGEGSRLTVL.

This sequence joins TRBV5-5 and TRBJ1-3, with TRBD1 identical over 7 bases. CDR1 and CDR2 (germline): SGHKS, YYEKEE (reference sequence). V lost 6 bases and J lost 4; bases outside the gene matches: 7. This CDR3 region has 14 residues. The CDR3, as DNA: TGTGCCAGCACCATAGGGGGCAGAGGAAACACCATATATTTT. Translated, it gives CASTIGGRGNTIYF. The variable domain in full, with the rest retrieved from reference TRBV5-5 and TRBJ1-3, is DAGVTQSPTHLIKTRGQQVTLRCSPISGHKSVSWYQQVLGQGPQFIFQYYEKEERGRGNFPDRFSARQFPNYSSELNVNALLLGDSALYLCASTIGGRGNTIYFGEGSWLTVV.

CDR3 coding DNA: TGTGCCAGCAGCTTAAGGGGGGCCAACGTCCTGACTTTC. It yields the protein CASSLRGANVLTF. This chain links TRBV7-3 with TRBJ2-6, with D hard to call. The V end was cut by 1 base, the J end by 4 bases, with 2 bases between. The CDR3 extends over 13 amino acids. Germline loops: CDR1 SGHTA, CDR2 FQGTGA.

This clonotype has a count of ten or more. One junction end does not reproduce the germline sequence, and a read error may be involved. The genes are TRBV12-3 or TRBV12-4 and TRBJ2-3; 8 bases line up with TRBD1. This CDR3 region has 13 residues. The DNA of the CDR3 is TGTGCCAGCAGGACGACAGGGGCAGACACGCAGTATTTT. Amino acids: CASRTTGADTQYF.

There are a few counts of this clonotype. J is TRBJ1-1 and V is TRBV6-5; 9 bases align to TRBD1. Unmatched junction bases numbered 6, after V lost 2 bases and J lost 5 bases. CDR1 is MNHEY, CDR2 SVGAGI, per germline. The CDR3 totals 15 residues. CDR3 in amino acids: CASSYPGQGGTEAFF. CDR3 nucleotide sequence: TGTGCCAGCAGTTACCCGGGACAGGGTGGGACTGAAGCTTTCTTT.

The CDR3 region has the DNA TGTGCCAGCACTCGACAGTTGCTGAACACTGAAGCTTTCTTT. It is translated as CASTRQLLNTEAFF. The chain recombines TRBV6-1 with TRBJ1-1; TRBD1 is a possible D gene (5 bases). The germline V and J ends were trimmed by 7 bases and 0 bases, with 12 bases remaining between them. Germline loops: CDR1 MNHNS, CDR2 SASEGT. The CDR3 totals 14 residues.

The chain joins TRBV5-8 to TRBJ2-1; 11 bases are a match to TRBD2. CDR1 SGHTS and CDR2 YDEGEE come from the germline V gene. V dropped 4 bases and J dropped 12; count of bases not matched to a gene: 12. The CDR3 has 15 residues. The CDR3 sequence is CASSDPTSGATGQFF. The DNA for the CDR3 is TGTGCCAGCAGCGACCCGACTAGCGGGGCTACCGGGCAGTTCTTC.

This clonotype was found a few times. The rearrangement joins TRBV20-1 to TRBJ2-7; no clear D gene. In germline, CDR1 is DFQATT, CDR2 SNEGSKA (reference sequence). V lost 5 bases to trimming and J lost 2 bases, with 13 bases between them. The CDR3 is 13 residues long. CDR3 sequence reads: CSAVYSRTYEQYF. In DNA, the CDR3 is TGCAGTGCTGTCTATAGTAGGACCTACGAGCAGTACTTC.

This chain joins TRBV5-1 and TRBJ2-1; D might be TRBD2 (5 bases). From germline, CDR1 is SGHRS and CDR2 YFSETQ. The CDR3 contains 16 residues. Trimming took off 7 bases at V and 0 bases at J, with 17 bases between the two ends. Written as DNA, the CDR3 is TGCGCCAGCGCCTCTAGCTTACACGGCTCCTACAATGAGCAGTTCTTC. It codes for CASASSLHGSYNEQFF.

The rearrangement uses TRBV12-3 or TRBV12-4 and TRBJ2-3; no definite D call. V lost 0 bases to trimming and J lost 6 bases, with 7 bases between them. This CDR3 region has 13 residues. CDR3 in DNA: TGTGCCAGCAGTTTAGCCGCCGGGGATACGCAGTATTTT. Protein product: CASSLAAGDTQYF.

The sample holds a few counts of this clonotype. The rearrangement links TRBV5-1 to TRBJ2-1; weak D call: TRBD2 (6 bases). The CDR3 runs 16 residues. Per germline, CDR1 SGHRS and CDR2 YFSETQ. Trimming removed 4 bases at V and 1 base at J, with 15 bases between. This CDR3 is CASSLTGLSSYNEQFF. The CDR3 DNA is TGCGCCAGCAGCCTAACCGGACTATCTTCCTACAATGAGCAGTTCTTC.